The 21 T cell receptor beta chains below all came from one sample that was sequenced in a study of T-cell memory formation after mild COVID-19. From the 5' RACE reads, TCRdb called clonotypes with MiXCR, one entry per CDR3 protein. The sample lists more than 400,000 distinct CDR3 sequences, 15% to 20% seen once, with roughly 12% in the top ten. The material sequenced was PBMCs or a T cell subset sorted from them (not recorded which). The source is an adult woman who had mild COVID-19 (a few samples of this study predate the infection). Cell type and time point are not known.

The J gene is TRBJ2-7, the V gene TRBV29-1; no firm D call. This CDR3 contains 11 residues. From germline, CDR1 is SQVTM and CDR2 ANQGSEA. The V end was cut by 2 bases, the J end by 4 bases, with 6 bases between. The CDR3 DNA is TGCAGCGTTGAATCTACTTACGAGCAGTACTTC. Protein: CSVESTYEQYF.

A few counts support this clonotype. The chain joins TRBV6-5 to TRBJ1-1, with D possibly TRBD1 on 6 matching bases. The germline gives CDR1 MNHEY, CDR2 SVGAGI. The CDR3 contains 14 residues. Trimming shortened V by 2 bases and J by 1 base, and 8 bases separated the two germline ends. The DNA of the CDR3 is TGTGCCAGCAGTTACCAGACAGGGAACACTGAAGCTTTCTTT. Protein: CASSYQTGNTEAFF.

The CDR3 protein is CASSPGIGETQYF. The DNA for the CDR3 is TGTGCCAGCTCACCAGGAATCGGGGAGACCCAGTACTTC. J is TRBJ2-5 and V is TRBV18; D unresolved. The V gene's germline CDR1 is KGHSH and CDR2 LQKENI. The CDR3 covers 13 residues. Deletions cut 2 bases from V and 5 bases from J, with 9 bases between. The full variable domain, its missing parts supplied by reference TRBV18 and TRBJ2-5, is NAGVMQNPRHLVRRRGQEARLRCSPMKGHSHVYWYRQLPEEGLKFMVYLQKENIIDESGMPKERFSAEFPKEGPSILRIQQVVRGDSAAYFCASSPGIGETQYFGPGTRLLVL.

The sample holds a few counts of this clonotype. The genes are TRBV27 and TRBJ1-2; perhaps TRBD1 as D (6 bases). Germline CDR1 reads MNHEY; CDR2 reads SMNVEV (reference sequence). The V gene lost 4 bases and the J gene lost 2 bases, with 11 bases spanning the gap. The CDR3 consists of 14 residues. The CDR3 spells CASSSRGFNYGYTF. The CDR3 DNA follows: TGTGCCAGCAGTTCCAGGGGATTCAACTATGGCTACACCTTC.

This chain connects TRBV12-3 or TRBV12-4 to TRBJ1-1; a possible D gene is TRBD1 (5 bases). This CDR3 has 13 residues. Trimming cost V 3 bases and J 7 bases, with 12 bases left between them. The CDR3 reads CASSFRVGSEAFF. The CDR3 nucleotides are TGTGCCAGCAGTTTCAGGGTGGGGAGTGAAGCTTTCTTT.

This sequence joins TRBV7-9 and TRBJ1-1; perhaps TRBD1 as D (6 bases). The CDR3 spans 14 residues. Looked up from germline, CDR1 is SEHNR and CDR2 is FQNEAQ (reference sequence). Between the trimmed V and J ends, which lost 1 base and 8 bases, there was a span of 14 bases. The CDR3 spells CASSLEGYRAEAFF. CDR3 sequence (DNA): TGTGCCAGCAGCTTAGAGGGGTACAGGGCCGAAGCTTTCTTT.

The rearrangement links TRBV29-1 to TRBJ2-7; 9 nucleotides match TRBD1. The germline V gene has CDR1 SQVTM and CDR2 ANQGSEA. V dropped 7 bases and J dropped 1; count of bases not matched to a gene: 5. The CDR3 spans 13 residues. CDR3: CSAGQGRSYEQYF. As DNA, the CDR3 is TGCAGCGCGGGACAGGGTCGGTCCTACGAGCAGTACTTC.

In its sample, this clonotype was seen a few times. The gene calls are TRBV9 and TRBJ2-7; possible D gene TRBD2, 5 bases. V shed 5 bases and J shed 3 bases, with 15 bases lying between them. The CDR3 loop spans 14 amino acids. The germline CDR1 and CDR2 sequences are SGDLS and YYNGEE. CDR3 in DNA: TGTGCCAGCAGTCCCGAAGGGAGACTCTACGAGCAGTACTTC. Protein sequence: CASSPEGRLYEQYF.

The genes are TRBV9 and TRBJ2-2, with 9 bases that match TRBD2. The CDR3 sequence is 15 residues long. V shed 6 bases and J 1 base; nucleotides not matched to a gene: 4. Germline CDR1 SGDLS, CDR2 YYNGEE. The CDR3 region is CASTSSGENTGELFF. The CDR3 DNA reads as TGTGCCAGCACCTCTAGCGGGGAGAACACCGGGGAGCTGTTTTTT.

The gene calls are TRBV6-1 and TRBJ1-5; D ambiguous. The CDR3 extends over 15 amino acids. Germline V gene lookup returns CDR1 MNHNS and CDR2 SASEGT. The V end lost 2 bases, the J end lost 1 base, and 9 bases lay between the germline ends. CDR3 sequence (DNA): TGTGCCAGCAGTGAACTCCCGGACAGCAATCAGCCCCAGCATTTT. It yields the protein CASSELPDSNQPQHF.

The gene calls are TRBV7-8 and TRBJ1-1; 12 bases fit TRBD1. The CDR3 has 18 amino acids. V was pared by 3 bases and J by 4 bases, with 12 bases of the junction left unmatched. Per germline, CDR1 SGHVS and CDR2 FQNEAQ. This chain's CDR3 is CASSFSGTGGRVGTEAFF. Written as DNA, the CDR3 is TGTGCCAGCAGCTTTTCCGGGACAGGGGGCAGAGTCGGCACTGAAGCTTTCTTT.

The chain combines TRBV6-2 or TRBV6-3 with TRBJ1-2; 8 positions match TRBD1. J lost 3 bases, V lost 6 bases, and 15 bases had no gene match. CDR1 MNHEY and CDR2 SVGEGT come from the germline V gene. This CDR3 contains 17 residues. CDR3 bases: TGTGCCAGCAGCCGATCGCGGGACAGGCAAACCCACTATGGCTACACCTTC. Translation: CASSRSRDRQTHYGYTF.

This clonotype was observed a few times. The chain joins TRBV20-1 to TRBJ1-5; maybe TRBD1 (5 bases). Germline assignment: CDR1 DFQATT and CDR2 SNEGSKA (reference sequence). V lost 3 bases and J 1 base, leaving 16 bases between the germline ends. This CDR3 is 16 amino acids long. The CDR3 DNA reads TGCAGTGCTAGTAAGTCAGACAGCGGCAGCAATCAGCCCCAGCATTTT. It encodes CSASKSDSGSNQPQHF.

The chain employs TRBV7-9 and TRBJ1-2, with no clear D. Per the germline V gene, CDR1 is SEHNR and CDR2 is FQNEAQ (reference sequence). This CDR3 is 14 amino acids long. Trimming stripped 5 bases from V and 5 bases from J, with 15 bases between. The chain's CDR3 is CASSAHGVQYGYTF. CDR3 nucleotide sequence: TGTGCCAGCAGCGCACACGGGGTCCAATATGGCTACACCTTC.

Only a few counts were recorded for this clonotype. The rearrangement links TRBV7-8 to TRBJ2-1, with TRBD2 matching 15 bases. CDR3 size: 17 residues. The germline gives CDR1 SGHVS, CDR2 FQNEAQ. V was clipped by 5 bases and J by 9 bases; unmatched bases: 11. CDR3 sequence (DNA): TGTGCCAGCAGCCCTAACCCGGGACTAGCGGGAGGCAGTGAGCAGTTCTTC. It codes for CASSPNPGLAGGSEQFF.

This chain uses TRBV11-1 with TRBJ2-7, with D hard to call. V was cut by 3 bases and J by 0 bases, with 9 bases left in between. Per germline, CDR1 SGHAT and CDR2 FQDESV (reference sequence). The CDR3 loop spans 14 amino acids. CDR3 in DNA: TGTGCCAGCAGCTTTACCAGGAGCTCCTACGAGCAGTACTTC. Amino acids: CASSFTRSSYEQYF. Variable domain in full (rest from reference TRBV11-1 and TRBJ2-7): EAEVAQSPRYKITEKSQAVAFWCDPISGHATLYWYRQILGQGPELLVQFQDESVVDDSQLPKDRFSAERLKGVDSTLKIQPAELGDSAMYLCASSFTRSSYEQYFGPGTRLTVT.

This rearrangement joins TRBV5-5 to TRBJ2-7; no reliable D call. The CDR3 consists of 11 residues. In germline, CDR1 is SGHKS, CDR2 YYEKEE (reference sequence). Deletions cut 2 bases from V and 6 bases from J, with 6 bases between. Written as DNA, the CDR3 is TGTGCCAGCAGCTTATCCCTCGAGCAGTACTTC. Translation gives CASSLSLEQYF. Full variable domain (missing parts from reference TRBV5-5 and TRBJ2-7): DAGVTQSPTHLIKTRGQQVTLRCSPISGHKSVSWYQQVLGQGPQFIFQYYEKEERGRGNFPDRFSARQFPNYSSELNVNALLLGDSALYLCASSLSLEQYFGPGTRLTVT.

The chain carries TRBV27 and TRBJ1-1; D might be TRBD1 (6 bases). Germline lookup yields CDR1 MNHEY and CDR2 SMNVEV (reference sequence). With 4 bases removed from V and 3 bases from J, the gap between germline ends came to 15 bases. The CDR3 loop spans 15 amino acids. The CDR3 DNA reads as TGTGCCAGCAGTTCCGGGACAAGCGGATACACTGAAGCTTTCTTT. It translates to CASSSGTSGYTEAFF.

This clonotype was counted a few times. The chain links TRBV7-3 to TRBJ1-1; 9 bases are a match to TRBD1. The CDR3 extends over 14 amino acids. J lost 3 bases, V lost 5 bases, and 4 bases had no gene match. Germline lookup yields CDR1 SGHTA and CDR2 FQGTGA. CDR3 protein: CASSTTGGDTEAFF. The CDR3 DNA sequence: TGTGCCAGCAGCACGACAGGGGGTGACACTGAAGCTTTCTTT.

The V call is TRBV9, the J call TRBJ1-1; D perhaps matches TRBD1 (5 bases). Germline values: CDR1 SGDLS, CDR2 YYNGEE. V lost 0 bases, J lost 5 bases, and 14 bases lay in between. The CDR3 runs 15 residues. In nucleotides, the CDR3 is TGTGCCAGCAGCGTAGGGGAGGGGAGGTGGACTGAAGCTTTCTTT. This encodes CASSVGEGRWTEAFF.

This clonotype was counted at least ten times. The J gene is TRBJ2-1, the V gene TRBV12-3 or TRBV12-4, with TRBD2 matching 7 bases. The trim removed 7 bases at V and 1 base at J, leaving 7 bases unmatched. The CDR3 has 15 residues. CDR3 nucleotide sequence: TGTGCCAGCATCCCCTGGGGGGGATCCTACAATGAGCAGTTCTTC. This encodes CASIPWGGSYNEQFF.